The entry below gives a single T cell receptor (beta chain) sequence along with its context. The antigen remains unidentified. Germline V CDR1 and CDR2: MDHEN, SYDVKM. The CDR3 is 15 amino acids. V shed 6 bases, J shed 3 bases, and the junction held 6 bases outside the gene matches. This specimen comes from a study of cytomegalovirus exposure and HLA in healthy donors. Study-wide findings and caveats: Later work showed greater clonal expansion in HLA-associated TCR beta chains than in equally common others. The majority of TCR sequences were rare, yet some public TCRs appeared in many donors.

Use of 60 Vbeta and 13 Jbeta primers characterized the PCR. The table came from immunoSEQ multiplex PCR; TCRdb's copy has only in-frame clones and leaves some out. The sample consists of some 170,000 clones, roughly 10% of them appearing once. Input material: PBMCs. This TCR was sampled from a woman in her twenties or thirties in good health and CMV-seropositive. V and J are TRBV28 and TRBJ2-7, with 12 bases lining up with TRBD2. This CDR3 is CASRLTSGRLYEQYF. The CDR3 DNA is TGTGCCAGCAGACTAACTAGCGGGAGGCTCTACGAGCAGTACTTC.